This entry describes one T cell receptor (beta chain). Its antigen is undetermined. Each CDR3 protein gets one entry after TCRdb re-called the 5' RACE reads with MiXCR. The sample lists a few hundred thousand distinct CDR3 sequences; more than 9% were seen once. These data come from a study of identical twins. Study-wide results and limits: When twins shared out-of-frame alpha sequences, those sequences had excess low generation probability. Whereas memory repertoires showed no such difference, abundant cord blood beta clonotypes carried fewer insertions.

This CDR3 region has 13 residues. The J segment lost 4 bases and the V segment lost 6 bases, leaving 6 bases of the junction unmatched. The V gene's germline CDR1 is DFQATT and CDR2 SNEGSKA (reference sequence). The sample also formed part of further work on yellow fever vaccine responses in identical twins. From that second work: It has been reported that, in twins, the vaccine T cell response seemed partly convergent and partly personalized.

The sequence came from a woman aged 18-29 years in good health. Source material: PBMCs. This chain links TRBV20-1 with TRBJ1-5; TRBD1 matches at 7 bases. CDR3 sequence reads: CSAVSDRNQPQHF. The CDR3 coding sequence is TGCAGTGCCGTCTCGGACAGGAATCAGCCCCAGCATTTT.